The 10 T cell receptor beta chains reported below all come from one sample, sequenced in a study of T-cell memory formation after mild COVID-19. TCRdb re-called the 5' RACE reads through MiXCR, storing one row per CDR3 protein. The sample contains about 210,000 distinct CDR3 sequences, around 30% of which appear only once. Sequencing was done on a sample of PBMCs or a T cell subset sorted from them (not recorded which). The receptors were gathered from an adult woman who had mild COVID-19 (a few samples of this study predate the infection). Cell type and time point are not known.

The chain recombines TRBV20-1 with TRBJ1-3, with D unclear. The CDR3 is 14 residues long. Germline V lookup: CDR1 DFQATT, CDR2 SNEGSKA (reference sequence). The V end was cut by 3 bases, the J end by 1 base, with 10 bases between. CDR3 sequence (DNA): TGCAGTGCTAGGTTCGGCAGGTCTGGAAACACCATATATTTT. Amino acids: CSARFGRSGNTIYF.

The V and J genes are TRBV18 and TRBJ1-4; D remains ambiguous. CDR3 length equals 15 residues. V shed 0 bases and J shed 8 bases, with 13 bases lying between them. Per the germline V gene, CDR1 is KGHSH and CDR2 is LQKENI. The CDR3 DNA is TGTGCCAGCTCACCACCATCTCAGGCGGGAGAAAAACTGTTTTTT. It translates to CASSPPSQAGEKLFF.

The sample holds a few counts of this clonotype. This chain links TRBV11-3 with TRBJ2-2; weak D call: TRBD2 (5 bases). The germline V gene has CDR1 SGHNT and CDR2 YENEEA. CDR3 size: 16 residues. V lost 8 bases and J 5 bases, leaving 21 bases between the germline ends. CDR3 amino acids: CASEIPPPSGTGELFF. CDR3 DNA sequence: TGTGCCAGCGAGATCCCCCCCCCATCGGGGACCGGGGAGCTGTTTTTT.

This clonotype was seen many times. J is TRBJ2-1 and V is TRBV20-1; 9 positions match TRBD1. In germline, CDR1 is DFQATT, CDR2 SNEGSKA (reference sequence). V shed 8 bases and J 4 bases; nucleotides not matched to a gene: 6. This CDR3 is built from 13 residues. The DNA of the CDR3 is TGCAGTCAACAGGGGGCCTCGTACAATGAGCAGTTCTTC. Translating gives CSQQGASYNEQFF.

The V and J genes are TRBV5-3 and TRBJ2-1; TRBD2 matches 9 bases. TRBV5-3 is placed among ORFs of uncertain function. Trimming removed 2 bases from V and 4 bases from J; junction bases left unmatched: 13. This CDR3 is built from 18 residues. The CDR3 nucleotides are TGTGCCAGAAGCTTAAGGCCCTCAGAGGCGGGAGGGTACAATGAGCAGTTCTTC. Encoded protein: CARSLRPSEAGGYNEQFF.

This clonotype was seen more than once but under ten times. The V and J genes are TRBV5-1 and TRBJ2-1; 9 bases agree with TRBD1. V lost 4 bases to trimming and J lost 5 bases; unmatched junction nucleotides: 7. The CDR3 has 15 amino acids. CDR1 SGHRS and CDR2 YFSETQ come from the germline V gene. The CDR3 sequence: CASSDGQGLDNEQFF. The CDR3 DNA reads as TGCGCCAGCAGCGACGGACAGGGGCTTGACAATGAGCAGTTCTTC. The full variable domain, rest sourced from reference TRBV5-1 and TRBJ2-1, is KAGVTQTPRYLIKTRGQQVTLSCSPISGHRSVSWYQQTPGQGLQFLFEYFSETQRNKGNFPGRFSGRQFSNSRSEMNVSTLELGDSALYLCASSDGQGLDNEQFFGPGTRLTVL.

The chain has TRBV2 and TRBJ2-3, with a possible D match to TRBD2 (6 bases). Trimming took 6 bases from V and 0 from J, leaving 13 bases between them. Germline CDR1 and CDR2: SNHLY and FYNNEI. This CDR3 comprises 15 residues. The CDR3 loop reads CASRVAAVSTDTQYF. The CDR3 region has the DNA TGTGCCAGCAGGGTAGCGGCCGTTAGCACAGATACGCAGTATTTT.

The CDR3 loop is CASSWTVSLRTVTDTQYF. The CDR3 coding sequence is TGCGCCAGCAGCTGGACAGTTTCTCTGCGCACGGTCACAGATACGCAGTATTTT. The J gene is TRBJ2-3, the V gene TRBV10-2, with D possibly being TRBD1 (6 bases). Germline V gene sequence: CDR1 WSHSY, CDR2 SAAADI. The CDR3 loop spans 18 amino acids. V was pared by 6 bases and J by 2 bases, with 24 bases between.

The V call is TRBV2, the J call TRBJ2-5; 8 bases are shared with TRBD1. V dropped 6 bases and J dropped 1; count of bases not matched to a gene: 4. CDR3 length: 14 residues. Per germline, CDR1 SNHLY and CDR2 FYNNEI. CDR3 coding DNA: TGTGCCAGCAGGGTGGACAGGGCCCAAGAGACCCAGTACTTC. Its translation is CASRVDRAQETQYF.

The J gene is TRBJ1-1, the V gene TRBV18, with TRBD1 identical over 7 bases. The CDR3 is made up of 13 amino acids. Germline V gene lookup returns CDR1 KGHSH and CDR2 LQKENI. With V trimmed by 2 bases and J by 6 bases, 3 bases remained unmatched. The CDR3 sequence: CASSPGRGAEAFF. The CDR3 DNA reads as TGTGCCAGCTCACCAGGCAGGGGGGCTGAAGCTTTCTTT.